The clone carrying this T cell receptor beta chain was observed a handful of times. Its target is unknown. The germline gene is not matched at one end of the junction; a read error may be the cause. The study ran its PCR with 60 Vbeta and 13 Jbeta primers. Authors' processing steps: About 11 million of 70 million to 80 million unique TCR beta chains were shared, per a later count. The repertoire was sequenced with immunoSEQ multiplex PCR; TCRdb's copy has only in-frame clones and lacks some. V and J calls and clone size follow that table, whereas D and trimming were derived from the DNA. The repertoire holds approximately 74,000 clones, with about 80% as singletons. The CDR3 sequence is 14 residues long. From germline, CDR1 is SGHNT and CDR2 YYREEE (reference sequence). This specimen belongs to a study of cytomegalovirus exposure and HLA in healthy donors. Study findings and constraints: An analysis was carried out at a later point. It showed that HLA-associated TCR beta chains were more clonally expanded than equally common non-associated chains. In a later analysis, the majority of CMV-associated beta chains seemingly showed HLA restriction.

Sequenced: PBMCs. This chain joins TRBV5-4 and TRBJ1-1, with TRBD1 matching 8 bases. The TCR was taken from a woman aged 40 to 49 in good health and CMV-seronegative. Here the CDR3 reads CASSLGQGNSEAFF. The CDR3 DNA reads TGTGCCAGCAGCTTGGGACAGGGGAACTCTGAAGCTTTCTTT.